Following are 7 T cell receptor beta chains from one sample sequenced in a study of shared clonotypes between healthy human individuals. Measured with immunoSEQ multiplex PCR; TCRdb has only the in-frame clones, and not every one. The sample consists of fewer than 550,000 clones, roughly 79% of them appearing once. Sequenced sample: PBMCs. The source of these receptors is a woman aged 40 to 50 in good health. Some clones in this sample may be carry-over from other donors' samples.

The CDR3 nucleotides are TGTGCCAGCAGTGGACTAGCGGAGGGGAATGAGCAGTTCTTC. Amino acids: CASSGLAEGNEQFF. The chain is built from TRBV6-5 and TRBJ2-1, with TRBD2 matching over 10 bases. V lost 5 bases and J lost 7; bases outside the gene matches: 5. CDR1 and CDR2 (germline): MNHEY, SVGAGI. CDR3 length equals 14 residues.

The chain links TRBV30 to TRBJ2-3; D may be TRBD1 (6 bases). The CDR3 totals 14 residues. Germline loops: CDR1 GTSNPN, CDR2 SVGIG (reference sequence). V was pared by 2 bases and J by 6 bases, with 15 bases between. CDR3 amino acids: CAWSRTGKWDTQYF. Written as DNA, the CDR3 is TGTGCCTGGAGTCGAACAGGGAAGTGGGATACGCAGTATTTT.

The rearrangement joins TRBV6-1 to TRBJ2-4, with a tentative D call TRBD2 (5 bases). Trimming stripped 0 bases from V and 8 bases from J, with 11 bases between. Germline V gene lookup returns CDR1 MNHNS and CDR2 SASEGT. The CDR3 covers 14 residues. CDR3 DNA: TGTGCCAGCAGTGAAGCCGGGGATTTCGACATTCAGTACTTC. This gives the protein CASSEAGDFDIQYF.

This CDR3 is CASSLGTGRSYEQYF. CDR3 coding DNA: TGTGCCAGCAGCTTAGGGACAGGAAGATCCTACGAGCAGTACTTC. V is TRBV7-2 and J is TRBJ2-7; 7 nucleotides line up with TRBD1. The trim removed 1 base at V and 1 base at J, leaving 4 bases unmatched. This CDR3 comprises 15 residues. Germline CDR1 and CDR2: SGHTA and FQGNSA.

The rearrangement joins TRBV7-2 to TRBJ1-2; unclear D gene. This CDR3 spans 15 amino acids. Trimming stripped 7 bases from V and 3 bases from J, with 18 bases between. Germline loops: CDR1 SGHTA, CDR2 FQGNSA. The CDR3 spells CASTNGPGGYYGYTF. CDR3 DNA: TGTGCCAGCACAAACGGCCCAGGCGGTTACTATGGCTACACCTTC.

The CDR3 bases are TGCGCCAGCAGCTTGGGGGTTTCTGAGACCCAGTACTTC. It specifies CASSLGVSETQYF. The rearrangement uses TRBV5-1 and TRBJ2-5; unclear D gene. The CDR3 runs 13 residues. V shed 0 bases and J shed 5 bases, with 8 bases lying between them. The germline V gene encodes CDR1 SGHRS and CDR2 YFSETQ.

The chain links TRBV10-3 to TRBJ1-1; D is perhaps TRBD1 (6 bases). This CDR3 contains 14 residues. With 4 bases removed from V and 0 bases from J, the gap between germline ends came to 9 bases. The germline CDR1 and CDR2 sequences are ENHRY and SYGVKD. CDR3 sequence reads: CAISVGGLNTEAFF. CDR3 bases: TGTGCCATCAGTGTGGGGGGCCTGAACACTGAAGCTTTCTTT.